These 12 T cell receptor beta chains share one sample of origin, sequenced in a study of T-cell memory formation after mild COVID-19. One entry per CDR3 protein results from TCRdb running MiXCR on the 5' RACE reads. The sample yields some 40,000 distinct CDR3 sequences, around 6.1% seen once. What was sequenced was PBMCs or a T cell subset sorted from them (not recorded which). These receptors originate from an adult who had mild COVID-19 (a few samples of this study predate the infection). Cell type and time point are not known.

The J gene is TRBJ1-1, the V gene TRBV12-3 or TRBV12-4, with 8 bases that match TRBD1. The CDR3 consists of 13 residues. Trimming took 5 bases from V and 7 from J; bases not matched to a gene: 6. CDR3 coding DNA: TGTGCCAGCAGTCCCCAGGGGGCTCATGAAGCTTTCTTT. Amino acid sequence: CASSPQGAHEAFF.

The V call is TRBV20-1, the J call TRBJ2-3, with no clear D. The germline V gene encodes CDR1 DFQATT and CDR2 SNEGSKA (reference sequence). The CDR3 spans 13 residues. The V end was cut by 3 bases, the J end by 0 bases, with 7 bases between. CDR3 sequence: CSARAESTDTQYF. CDR3 DNA sequence: TGCAGTGCTAGGGCAGAGAGCACAGATACGCAGTATTTT.

This clonotype was observed a few times. The rearrangement joins TRBV4-2 to TRBJ1-1; maybe TRBD1 (5 bases). CDR3 length: 14 residues. V was trimmed by 3 bases and J by 6 bases, leaving 14 bases between them. Germline V gene data show CDR1 as LGHNA and CDR2 as YNFKEQ. For the CDR3, the DNA is TGTGCCAGCAGCCACCCCGGGGCCCGGCCTGAAGCTTTCTTT. This encodes CASSHPGARPEAFF.

In its sample, this clonotype was seen many times. CDR3 sequence reads: CSARGAAGDTEAFF. The DNA for the CDR3 is TGCAGTGCTAGAGGTGCGGCAGGGGACACTGAAGCTTTCTTT. This chain connects TRBV20-1 to TRBJ1-1; tentatively, D is TRBD1 (6 bases). The CDR3 contains 14 residues. CDR1 DFQATT and CDR2 SNEGSKA come from the germline V gene (reference sequence). The germline V and J ends were trimmed by 1 base and 3 bases, with 12 bases remaining between them.

This rearrangement joins TRBV20-1 to TRBJ2-7; 7 bases line up with TRBD2. The CDR3 runs 14 residues. V shed 6 bases and J 0 bases; nucleotides not matched to a gene: 8. Germline V gene data show CDR1 as DFQATT and CDR2 as SNEGSKA (reference sequence). Here the CDR3 reads CSARRAGSSYEQYF. The DNA of the CDR3 is TGCAGTGCCCGAAGAGCGGGGAGCTCCTACGAGCAGTACTTC.

The chain combines TRBV7-6 with TRBJ1-1, with unresolved D. This CDR3 contains 15 residues. V was trimmed by 2 bases and J by 1 base, leaving 11 bases between them. Germline V CDR1 and CDR2: SGHVS, FNYEAQ. CDR3 region: CASSLNARGNTEAFF. The CDR3 DNA is TGTGCCAGCAGCTTAAATGCCAGAGGGAACACTGAAGCTTTCTTT.

This clonotype was detected only a few times. The genes are TRBV18 and TRBJ2-3; no definite D call. This CDR3 spans 13 amino acids. Deletions cut 0 bases from V and 5 bases from J, with 6 bases between. Germline values: CDR1 KGHSH, CDR2 LQKENI. This CDR3 reads CASSPPSQDTQYF. The CDR3 nucleotides are TGTGCCAGCTCACCACCCAGCCAAGATACGCAGTATTTT.

In its sample, this clonotype was seen many times. This chain uses TRBV12-3 or TRBV12-4 with TRBJ2-7; possible D gene TRBD1, 5 bases. This CDR3 comprises 13 residues. The ends were cut back, 5 bases at V and 1 base at J, with 9 bases in the middle. In DNA, the CDR3 is TGTGCCAGCAGTCAGACAGCATCCTACGAGCAGTACTTC. Amino acid sequence: CASSQTASYEQYF.

Only a few counts were recorded for this clonotype. CDR3 in amino acids: CSVGGMGYGYTF. The CDR3 DNA follows: TGCAGCGTTGGGGGGATGGGCTATGGCTACACCTTC. The genes are TRBV29-1 and TRBJ1-2; D may be TRBD1 (5 bases). Germline values: CDR1 SQVTM, CDR2 ANQGSEA. Trimming took 4 bases from V and 4 from J, leaving 10 bases between them. This CDR3 is built from 12 residues.

This clonotype was counted at least ten times. The chain combines TRBV5-6 with TRBJ2-5, with a weak D call TRBD2 (5 bases). This CDR3 comprises 14 residues. From germline, CDR1 is SGHDT and CDR2 YYEEEE. With 4 bases removed from V and 5 bases from J, the gap between germline ends came to 15 bases. DNA of the CDR3: TGTGCCAGCAGCCGGAGGTCTTCGGTTGAGACCCAGTACTTC. Translated, it gives CASSRRSSVETQYF. Filled out from reference TRBV5-6 and TRBJ2-5, the complete variable domain reads DAGVTQSPTHLIKTRGQQVTLRCSPKSGHDTVSWYQQALGQGPQFIFQYYEEEERQRGNFPDRFSGHQFPNYSSELNVNALLLGDSALYLCASSRRSSVETQYFGPGTRLLVL.

This clonotype was counted at least ten times. The CDR3 region has the DNA TGTGCCAGCAGCGCCTACAGGGGGTCCTATAATTCACCCCTCCACTTT. Amino acids: CASSAYRGSYNSPLHF. The J gene is TRBJ1-6, the V gene TRBV7-9; 8 bases align to TRBD1. The V gene end was trimmed by 5 bases and the J gene end by 1 base; junction bases not matched to a gene: 4. The CDR3 spans 16 residues. The germline V gene has CDR1 SEHNR and CDR2 FQNEAQ (reference sequence). Drawing the rest from reference TRBV7-9 and TRBJ1-6, the complete variable domain is DTGVSQNPRHKITKRGQNVTFRCDPISEHNRLYWYRQTLGQGPEFLTYFQNEAQLEKSRLLSDRFSAERPKGSFSTLEIQRTEQGDSAMYLCASSAYRGSYNSPLHFGNGTRLTVT.

This chain uses TRBV6-5 with TRBJ2-7; 10 bases map to TRBD1. Germline CDR1 is MNHEY and CDR2 is SVGAGI. The CDR3 consists of 14 residues. V gave up 5 bases and J gave up 7 bases; unmatched junction bases: 8. Here the CDR3 reads CASSTGTGVWEQYF. CDR3 in DNA: TGTGCCAGCAGTACCGGGACAGGGGTGTGGGAGCAGTACTTC.